A selection of T cell receptor beta chains follows, all from one sample in a study of Ad26.COV2.S vaccination and SARS-CoV-2 variants. Using immunoSEQ multiplex PCR, the repertoire was profiled, and TCRdb retains in-frame clones only, with some absent. The sample has about 400,000 clones, over 75% seen once; the top ten hold 1.5% to 2%. This specimen consisted of peripheral blood, obtained in a trial of Ad26.COV2.S vaccine versus placebo. The receptors derive from a person between 18 and 65 years old who received the Ad26.COV2.S COVID-19 vaccine or a placebo. Each CDR3 is given with its conserved first and last residue. The order of the fields is D gene, clone size, J gene, V gene, CDR3 DNA, CDR3 protein. The D gene is left open where the match is weak. The size of a clone is reported for some rows only, either as once, few or many, or as a class for expanded clones.

NA | NA | TRBJ1-1 | TRBV12-3/TRBV12-4 | TGTGCCAGCAGACCCGCGGGGACTGAAGCTTTCTTT | CASRPAGTEAFF
NA | NA | TRBJ2-1 | TRBV28 | TGTGCCAGCAGTTTATCGCCCGGGAGCTCCTACAATGAGCAGTTCTTC | CASSLSPGSSYNEQFF
NA | NA | TRBJ2-7 | TRBV11-2 | TGTGCCAGCAGCTCTTCCTACGAGCAGTACTTC | CASSSSYEQYF
NA | NA | TRBJ2-2 | TRBV28 | TGTGCCAGCAGTCGAGGTGGGAGGACCCCGGGCACCGGGGAGCTGTTTTTT | CASSRGGRTPGTGELFF
NA | NA | TRBJ2-3 | TRBV11-3 | TGTGCCAGCAGCTTAGTGGCCCCGGGGGATACGCAGTATTTT | CASSLVAPGDTQYF
TRBD1 | once | TRBJ1-1 | TRBV11-2 | TGTGCCAGCAGCCCGGACAGGCGAAACACTGAAGCTTTCTTT | CASSPDRRNTEAFF
NA | NA | TRBJ2-7 | TRBV5-8 | TGTGCCAGCAGCTTGCAGGTCCACGAGCAGTACTTC | CASSLQVHEQYF
TRBD1 | NA | TRBJ1-1 | TRBV13 | TGTGCCAGCAGCGCCCTGGGGGACAGGGGTCCAAACACTGAAGCTTTCTTT | CASSALGDRGPNTEAFF
NA | NA | TRBJ1-2 | TRBV4-3 | TGCGCCAGCAGCCAAGAAGTGGCGAAAGGGGACTATGGCTACACCTTC | CASSQEVAKGDYGYTF
TRBD2 | NA | TRBJ2-7 | TRBV4-2 | TGTGCCAGCAGCCAAGGGACTAGGATCGAGGAGCAGTACTTC | CASSQGTRIEEQYF
NA | NA | TRBJ1-3 | TRBV4-2 | TGTGCCAGCAGCCAAGATGAGTTTGGAAACACCATATATTTT | CASSQDEFGNTIYF
NA | few | TRBJ2-7 | TRBV6-5 | TGTGCCAGCGGACAAACCTACGAGCAGTACTTC | CASGQTYEQYF
NA | NA | TRBJ1-4 | TRBV28 | TGTGCCAGCAGTTTCCTCCGCCCCCAGGCGGAGGCAACTAATGAAAAACTGTTTTTT | CASSFLRPQAEATNEKLFF
TRBD2 | NA | TRBJ2-3 | TRBV28 | TGTGCCAGCAGTTTAGGCGGGGGATGGACGCAGTATTTT | CASSLGGGWTQYF
TRBD1 | NA | TRBJ1-2 | TRBV5-1 | TGCGCCAGCAGCTCCGGACAGGGGGAGGGCTACACCTTC | CASSSGQGEGYTF
NA | NA | TRBJ2-7 | TRBV11-3 | TGTGCCAGCAGCTACACCCGGATTGCTCCGCAGTACTTC | CASSYTRIAPQYF
TRBD2 | NA | TRBJ2-1 | TRBV5-1 | TGCGCCAGCAGCTTGGTAACTAGCGGCTACAATGAGCAGTTCTTC | CASSLVTSGYNEQFF
NA | NA | TRBJ1-4 | TRBV7-9 | TGTGCCAGCAGCGCCGGTTTTGGTGAAAAACTGTTTTTT | CASSAGFGEKLFF
TRBD1 | NA | TRBJ1-5 | TRBV18 | TGTGCCAGCTCACCCGGGACAGGGGGAGTCAATCAGCCCCAGCATTTT | CASSPGTGGVNQPQHF
TRBD1 | NA | TRBJ2-1 | TRBV28 | TGTGCCAGCACCCCCGGTGACAGGGGAGTCAATGAGCAGTTCTTC | CASTPGDRGVNEQFF
NA | NA | TRBJ2-3 | TRBV11-2 | TGTGCCAGCAGCTTAGGTACTAGCCGACCACAAGATACGCAGTATTTT | CASSLGTSRPQDTQYF
NA | NA | TRBJ1-3 | TRBV6-2/TRBV6-3 | TGTGCCAGCAGTTATGCGACAGCTGGAAACACCATATATTTT | CASSYATAGNTIYF
TRBD1 | NA | TRBJ1-1 | TRBV15 | TGTGCCACCAGCAGAAGACAGGGACGAACTGAAGCTTTCTTT | CATSRRQGRTEAFF
TRBD2 | NA | TRBJ2-1 | TRBV7-9 | TGTGCCAGCAGCTTCCCCGGGGGAGCGGGAGCAAATGAGCAGTTCTTC | CASSFPGGAGANEQFF
NA | NA | TRBJ1-1 | TRBV5-1 | TGCGCCAGCAGCTTGGCCGGGACATCGAACACTGAAGCTTTCTTT | CASSLAGTSNTEAFF
TRBD1 | NA | TRBJ2-5 | TRBV29-1 | TGCAGCTCGGGACAGAACTACCAAGAGACCCAGTACTTC | CSSGQNYQETQYF
NA | NA | TRBJ2-2 | TRBV2 | TGTGCCAGCAGTGTTTCGGCTTCCGGGGACACCGGGGAGCTGTTTTTT | CASSVSASGDTGELFF
TRBD2 | NA | TRBJ2-7 | TRBV7-3 | TGTGCCAGCAGCTTAAATTCTAGCGGGTCCTCCTACGAGCAGTACTTC | CASSLNSSGSSYEQYF
TRBD2 | few | TRBJ2-7 | TRBV3-1/TRBV3-2 | TGTGCCAGCAGCCAGGGTAACCTAGCGGGCGAGCGGCAGCAGTACTTC | CASSQGNLAGERQQYF
NA | NA | TRBJ2-1 | TRBV12-3/TRBV12-4 | TGTGCCAGCAGTTTAGTTCGAGCAGGTGAGCAGTTCTTC | CASSLVRAGEQFF
NA | NA | TRBJ2-5 | TRBV10-2 | TGCGCCAGCAGTGTGGGTATTCAAGAGACCCAGTACTTC | CASSVGIQETQYF
NA | NA | TRBJ2-7 | TRBV5-1 | TGCGCCAGCCGCCCGTCAGAGGCCTCCTACGAGCAGTACTTC | CASRPSEASYEQYF
TRBD2 | NA | TRBJ2-7 | TRBV5-6 | TGTGCCAGCAGCTTCCGGGACTACCTCTCCGAGCAGTACTTC | CASSFRDYLSEQYF
NA | NA | TRBJ2-5 | TRBV7-3 | TGTGCCAGCAGCCCCGATCAAGAGACCCAGTACTTC | CASSPDQETQYF
TRBD1 | NA | TRBJ1-5 | TRBV5-6 | TGTGCCAGCAGCTCCGGGACAGGGCCAATGAATCAGCCCCAGCATTTT | CASSSGTGPMNQPQHF
TRBD2 | NA | TRBJ2-7 | TRBV28 | TGTGCCAGCAGTTTATCTCGTGTAGCGGGAGACGAGCAGTACTTC | CASSLSRVAGDEQYF
TRBD2 | NA | TRBJ2-1 | TRBV5-1 | TGCGCCAGCAGCTTGCAAGCGGGAGGCTCCTACAATGAGCAGTTCTTC | CASSLQAGGSYNEQFF
NA | NA | TRBJ2-2 | TRBV5-1 | TGCGCCAGCAGCCTTCCTCCCGGGGAGCTGTTTTTT | CASSLPPGELFF
TRBD2 | NA | TRBJ2-7 | TRBV20-1 | TGCAGTGCCTGGGGGGGGTACGAGCAGTACTTC | CSAWGGYEQYF
NA | NA | TRBJ2-7 | TRBV5-6 | TGTGCCAGCAGTGGGGACTTAGCCTCCTACGAGCAGTACTTC | CASSGDLASYEQYF
TRBD2 | NA | TRBJ2-2 | TRBV30 | TGTGCCTGGAGTGGTGCTAGCGGGATGTCCGGGGAGCTGTTTTTT | CAWSGASGMSGELFF
NA | NA | TRBJ1-2 | TRBV2 | TGTGCCAGCCGGGGTGGGCAGGGATACAAGAGTGGCTACACCTTC | CASRGGQGYKSGYTF
NA | NA | TRBJ2-1 | TRBV7-9 | TGTGCCAGCAGCTTAGCTGGGTTCCCCTACAATGAGCAGTTCTTC | CASSLAGFPYNEQFF
TRBD2 | many | TRBJ2-1 | TRBV4-3 | TGCGCCAGCAGCCAAGATTGGTCTAGCGGGAGCAATGAGCAGTTCTTC | CASSQDWSSGSNEQFF
TRBD1 | NA | TRBJ1-2 | TRBV3-1/TRBV3-2 | TGTGCCAGTTCGGACAGGGTCGGCTATGGCTACACCTTC | CASSDRVGYGYTF
TRBD2 | NA | TRBJ2-1 | TRBV7-3 | TGTGCCAGCAGCCATGGGGCTAGCGGAGACAATGAGCAGTTCTTC | CASSHGASGDNEQFF
NA | NA | TRBJ1-2 | TRBV28 | TGTGCCAGCAGTCGTCTCCCGGGCTATGGCTACACCTTC | CASSRLPGYGYTF
NA | NA | TRBJ2-7 | TRBV4-2 | TGTGCCAGCAGCCAAGATGTAAACTACGAGCAGTACTTC | CASSQDVNYEQYF
NA | NA | TRBJ2-7 | TRBV6-2/TRBV6-3 | TGTGCCAGCAGTTCCTCGGACTCGCCGGCCTACGAGCAGTACTTC | CASSSSDSPAYEQYF